The entry that follows covers one T cell receptor beta chain sequence. Original data processing: Estimated nucleated cell counts came from reference gene primer amplification. Only in-frame clones appear in the TCRdb table, and some are missing; sequencing was by immunoSEQ multiplex PCR. From that table come the V and J calls and clone size; the DNA was used to work out D and trimming. The sample includes tens of thousands of clones, about four fifths of them seen just once. This record comes from a study of blood T cell repertoires in COVID-19. Study at large: The United States, Italy and Spain were the sources of the acute and convalescent COVID-19 samples. PBMCs, B-cell-depleted T cells, or T cells were the source of the cDNA or gDNA that made up the material.

The sequenced sample consisted of peripheral blood. The TCR comes from a human donor in a cohort sampled during active COVID-19.

CDR3 DNA sequence: TGTGCCAGCAGCCCGGGGGGGGATCACACTGAAGCTTTCTTT. Translation: CASSPGGDHTEAFF. The chain is built from TRBV4-2 and TRBJ1-1; tentatively, D is TRBD1 (5 bases). Trimming removed 4 bases at V and 3 bases at J, with 12 bases between. Germline V gene sequence: CDR1 LGHNA, CDR2 YNFKEQ. CDR3 size: 14 residues.